The T cell receptor beta chain under discussion was sequenced for a study of vaccination effects on CD4 cells after COVID-19. Overall study: Using viral peptide pools, the ViraFEST assay grew out antigen-specific CD4+ T cells prior to sequencing. Participants each got two BNT162b2 or mRNA-1273 vaccine doses.

The protocol was immunoSEQ multiplex PCR, while the TCRdb copy is restricted to in-frame clones and leaves out a portion. This sample has some 39,000 clones, with around 80% found just once. Having been cultured for 9 to 11 days, the cells underwent CD4+ T cell isolation. Vaccinees lacked prior SARS-CoV-2 infection and tested negative for nucleocapsid antibodies. At days 3 and 7, half of the medium was exchanged for IL-2 medium. To note about this clone: Its antigen is as yet unknown.

This clonotype was sampled from a human donor who received a COVID-19 vaccine. The material sequenced was CD4+ T cells from PBMCs cultured without peptide, taken before COVID-19 vaccination.

CDR3 protein: CASSGLAGGTDTQYF. In DNA form, the CDR3 reads TGTGCCAGCAGTGGACTAGCGGGGGGCACAGATACGCAGTATTTT. This chain uses TRBV6-4 with TRBJ2-3; 12 nucleotides align to TRBD2. The length of the CDR3 is 15 residues. In germline, CDR1 is MRHNA, CDR2 SNTAGT. Trimming cost V 4 bases and J 1 base; bases outside gene matches: 0.